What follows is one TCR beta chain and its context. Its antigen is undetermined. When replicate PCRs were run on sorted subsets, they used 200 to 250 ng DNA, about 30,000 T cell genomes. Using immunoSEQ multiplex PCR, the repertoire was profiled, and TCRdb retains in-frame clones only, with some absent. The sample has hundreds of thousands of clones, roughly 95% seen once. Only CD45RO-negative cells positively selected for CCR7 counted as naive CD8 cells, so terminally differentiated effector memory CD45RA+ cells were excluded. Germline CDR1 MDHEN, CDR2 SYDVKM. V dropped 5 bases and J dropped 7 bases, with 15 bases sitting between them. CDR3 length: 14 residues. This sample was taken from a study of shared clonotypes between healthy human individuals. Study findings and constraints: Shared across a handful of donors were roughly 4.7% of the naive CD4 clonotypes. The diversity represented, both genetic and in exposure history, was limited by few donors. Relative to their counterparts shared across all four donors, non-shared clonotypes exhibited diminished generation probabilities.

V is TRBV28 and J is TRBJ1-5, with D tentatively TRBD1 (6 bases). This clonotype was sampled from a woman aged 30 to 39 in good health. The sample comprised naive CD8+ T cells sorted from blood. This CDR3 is CASSRTTGLQPQHF. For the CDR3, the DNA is TGTGCCAGCAGTCGTACCACAGGGCTCCAGCCCCAGCATTTT. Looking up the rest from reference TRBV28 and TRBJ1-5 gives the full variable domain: DVKVTQSSRYLVKRTGEKVFLECVQDMDHENMFWYRQDPGLGLRLIYFSYDVKMKEKGDIPEGYSVSREKKERFSLILESASTNQTSMYLCASSRTTGLQPQHFGDGTRLSIL.